This TCR beta chain appears in the sequencing data of a study of lymphopenia after photon versus proton radiotherapy. Study-wide points: Survival link was tested only in deceased patients; proton benefit remains a possibility.

Sequencing was performed with immunoSEQ multiplex PCR; in TCRdb, only in-frame clones are kept and a portion is missing. The sample lists about 65,000 clones; 85% to 90% were seen once. The CDR3 covers 14 residues. After removal of 3 bases from V and 4 bases from J, the junction contained 8 bases not matched to a gene. Looked up from germline, CDR1 is GTSNPN and CDR2 is SVGIG (reference sequence). Comment on this clone: Its antigen is as yet unknown.

The chain has TRBV30 and TRBJ1-1; 7 nucleotides line up with TRBD1. Specimen: peripheral blood, collected from a patient treated with proton-based radiotherapy. This clonotype was sampled from a man at least 80 years old with esophageal cancer. The CDR3: CAWRKRGRSTEAFF. In DNA form, the CDR3 reads TGTGCCTGGAGGAAAAGGGGGCGGAGCACTGAAGCTTTCTTT.